This T cell receptor (beta chain) was identified in a study of T cells in Graves' hyperthyroidism and ophthalmopathy. Notes on the study in general: Researchers found most expanded thyroid clonotypes above 0.001 in blood as well.

Each patient was aged 18 to 65 and had newly diagnosed hyperthyroidism of under 2 months' duration. Lactation, pregnancy, other autoimmune disease or uncontrolled infection led to exclusion of patients. TCR beta CDR3 regions were amplified from RNA transcripts. TCR CDR3 regions were first amplified by RT-PCR with HTBI primers. One entry per CDR3 protein results from TCRdb running MiXCR on the multiplex PCR reads. This sample yields about 560,000 distinct CDR3 sequences, of which under 60% are seen a single time; about 8.2% belongs to the top ten. This clonotype has just a few counts. The antigen remains undetermined. Sequencing was done on a sample of peripheral blood or thyroid tissue (not recorded which). This receptor was taken from a woman aged 18-29 years with Graves' hyperthyroidism.

CDR3 residues: CASSPWTQETQYF. DNA for the CDR3: TGTGCCAGCAGCCCATGGACACAAGAGACCCAGTACTTC. The chain carries TRBV5-8 and TRBJ2-5; D possibly corresponds to TRBD1 (5 bases). The CDR3 is made up of 13 amino acids. The V gene lost 4 bases and the J gene lost 2 bases, with 9 bases spanning the gap. In germline, CDR1 is SGHTS, CDR2 YDEGEE.